The subject of this entry is one T cell receptor (beta chain). A single count supports this clone. Its antigen remains undetermined. No clone much larger than this one lies a single base away; base qualities are absent. This sample was taken from a study of blood T cell repertoires in COVID-19 (TCRdb year 2020). Regarding the complete study: Samples covering the acute and convalescent phases of COVID-19 were provided by collaborators in the United States, Italy and Spain. Nearly every sample came with metadata listing a de-identified subject ID, COVID-19 status, age in years and sex. The repertoires were made available in a free public database intended to serve as a resource for research on the immune response to SARS-CoV-2. The samples were drawn from two sources: the first 160 participants of the ongoing ImmuneRACE study, and 950 to 1,500 subjects contributed by 6 global collaborators. HLA class I and class II types, where available, came from metadata supplied by the sample provider rather than from assay-based typing. The prospective study material was composed of cDNA or gDNA derived from T cells, B-cell-depleted T cells, or PBMCs. Deeply sampled blood TCRbeta repertoires from subjects exposed to, actively infected with, or recovered from COVID-19 were included in the dataset.

Study-level results and caveats: The quantity of clinical and demographic metadata differed by source and by participant and was supplied without curation.

TCRbeta CDR3 regions were amplified from genomic DNA using the immunoSEQ Assay, a bias-controlled multiplex PCR. The study's processing was this. The number of nucleated cells in each sample was estimated from the amplification of reference gene primers within the assay. To quantify the absolute abundance of each unique TCRbeta CDR3 rearrangement, sequence reads were collapsed and filtered. Productive Simpson clonality was computed per sample as the square root of Simpson's diversity index over productive rearrangements. TCRdb took over this immuneACCESS table, retaining in-frame rearrangements with V and J assigned. Such tables are incomplete; in checked studies, under half of the missing clones stem from an unresolved V gene, and the remainder is unexplained. D and trimming were read from the DNA, whereas the V and J calls and clone size are those reported in that table. For this sample there are about 79,000 clones; around 89% appear just once. Approximately 15% of the sample is taken by the ten largest.

Whole blood was collected in K2EDTA tubes by collaborating institutions according to the institutions' own protocols. For TCRbeta analysis, collaborators shipped samples as frozen whole blood, isolated PBMCs, or DNA extracted from either of those sample types. At the junction V is shortened by 10 bases and J by 7 bases; bases outside the gene matches: 7. Per the germline V gene, MDHEN is the CDR1 and SYDVKM is the CDR2. The CDR3 has 13 amino acids, counting the end cysteine and phenylalanine. The read is trimmed to its CDR3 DNA, 39 bases read in frame from base 1. The specimen was peripheral blood. The sequence came from an older man with active or convalescent COVID-19. The receptor chain draws on TRBV28 and TRBJ1-4; TRBD1 matches 9 bases in the middle. The CDR3 sequence is CAILQGAGEKLFF. The DNA sequence is given as TGTGCCATTTTACAGGGGGCAGGTGAAAAACTGTTTTTT.